A selection of T cell receptor beta chains follows, all from one sample in a study of blood T cell repertoires in COVID-19. Produced via immunoSEQ multiplex PCR; TCRdb's table is partial and in-frame only. The sample includes approximately 300,000 clones, around 90% of them seen just once. Sequencing input: peripheral blood. Every receptor here comes from a woman younger than 45 with COVID-19, enrolled during active disease. Both conserved end residues are part of each CDR3. The order of the fields is V gene, clone size, J gene, D gene, CDR3 protein, CDR3 DNA. The D gene is left open where the match is weak. Rows give clone size only sometimes, using once, few, many, or a class for an expanded clone.

>TRBV18|few|TRBJ1-1|.
CASSPQGDTEAFF
TGTGCCAGCTCACCACAAGGGGACACTGAAGCTTTCTTT
>TRBV7-2|.|TRBJ1-1|.
CASSLRGTRNTEAFF
TGTGCCAGCAGCTTAAGGGGGACACGGAACACTGAAGCTTTCTTT
>TRBV4-3|.|TRBJ2-1|TRBD2
CASSLLAGGNNEQFF
TGCGCCAGCAGCCTCCTAGCGGGAGGAAACAATGAGCAGTTCTTC
>TRBV5-4|.|TRBJ1-1|.
CASSLFVSGTEAFF
TGTGCCAGCAGCTTGTTTGTAAGCGGCACTGAAGCTTTCTTT
>TRBV5-1|.|TRBJ2-1|TRBD2
CASSPPGGNEQFF
TGCGCCAGCAGCCCCCCGGGGGGCAATGAGCAGTTCTTC
>TRBV19|.|TRBJ1-6|.
CASSRNADFLNSPLHF
TGTGCCAGTAGTAGGAACGCGGACTTCTTAAATTCACCCCTCCACTTT
>TRBV4-1|few|TRBJ1-5|TRBD1
CASSPGQGGQPQHF
TGCGCCAGCAGCCCCGGGCAGGGGGGTCAGCCCCAGCATTTT
>TRBV6-1|.|TRBJ2-7|TRBD1
CASSVEPGQASYEQYF
TGTGCCAGCAGTGTTGAGCCGGGACAGGCCTCCTACGAGCAGTACTTC
>TRBV7-8|.|TRBJ1-2|.
CASSQIGKGYTF
TGTGCCAGCAGCCAGATCGGGAAGGGCTACACCTTC
>TRBV14|.|TRBJ2-7|TRBD2
CASSHLAGGSYEQYF
TGTGCCAGCAGCCATCTAGCGGGAGGATCCTACGAGCAGTACTTC
>TRBV29-1|.|TRBJ1-2|.
CSVGRAYGYTF
TGCAGCGTTGGGAGGGCCTATGGCTACACCTTC
>TRBV19|.|TRBJ1-5|.
CASSMQGTNQPQHF
TGTGCCAGTAGTATGCAGGGTACCAATCAGCCCCAGCATTTT
>TRBV11-2|once|TRBJ2-7|TRBD2
CASSFGTSGYEQYF
TGTGCCAGCAGCTTCGGGACTAGCGGTTACGAGCAGTACTTC
>TRBV4-3|.|TRBJ2-5|TRBD2
CASITLADEETQYF
TGCGCCAGCATCACTCTAGCGGATGAAGAGACCCAGTACTTC
>TRBV7-3|.|TRBJ2-7|.
CASSLGSTYEQYF
TGTGCCAGCAGCTTGGGGAGTACCTACGAGCAGTACTTC
>TRBV19|.|TRBJ2-6|.
CASSDSSGANVLTF
TGTGCCAGTAGTGACTCATCTGGGGCCAACGTCCTGACTTTC
>TRBV30|.|TRBJ1-1|.
CAFIGLNTEAFF
TGTGCCTTTATCGGACTTAACACTGAAGCTTTCTTT
>TRBV7-9|.|TRBJ1-2|TRBD1
CASSETGGGIGYTF
TGTGCCAGCAGCGAGACAGGGGGCGGTATCGGCTACACCTTC
>TRBV18|.|TRBJ1-3|TRBD1
CASSPKGQNSGNTIYF
TGTGCCAGCTCACCTAAGGGACAGAACTCTGGAAACACCATATATTTT
>TRBV10-2|.|TRBJ1-6|TRBD1
CASSEQGVGNSPLHF
TGCGCCAGCAGTGAACAGGGGGTCGGGAATTCACCCCTCCACTTT
>TRBV7-9|.|TRBJ1-2|TRBD1
CASSLGVGTGGMSNYGYTF
TGTGCCAGCAGCTTAGGTGTTGGGACAGGGGGCATGTCCAACTATGGCTACACCTTC
>TRBV28|once|TRBJ2-1|TRBD2
CASSLLRGGYNEQFF
TGTGCCAGCAGTCTCTTGCGGGGGGGATACAATGAGCAGTTCTTC
>TRBV27|once|TRBJ1-1|.
CASSLAGGTEAFF
TGTGCCAGCAGTTTAGCGGGAGGGACTGAAGCTTTCTTT
>TRBV28|.|TRBJ1-2|TRBD1
CASRRDRGFLANYGYTF
TGTGCCAGCAGAAGGGACAGGGGGTTTTTAGCTAACTATGGCTACACCTTC
>TRBV24-1|.|TRBJ2-7|.
CATSDSGAGYEQYF
TGTGCCACCAGTGATTCAGGGGCGGGCTACGAGCAGTACTTC
>TRBV19|once|TRBJ2-3|TRBD1
CASSIDHGTGADTQYF
TGTGCCAGTAGTATAGATCACGGGACAGGGGCAGATACGCAGTATTTT
>TRBV5-1|.|TRBJ2-3|TRBD1
CASSRTGQPLTDTQYF
TGCGCCAGCAGCAGGACAGGGCAACCCCTCACAGATACGCAGTATTTT
>TRBV3-1/TRBV3-2|once|TRBJ2-5|.
CASSPYQETQYF
TGTGCCAGCAGCCCGTACCAAGAGACCCAGTACTTC